Listed here are 11 T cell receptor beta chains from one sample, sequenced in a study of T-cell reconstitution after alpha-beta-depleted transplantation in children. Preparing the TCRbeta library involved the use of unique molecular identifiers. Via MiXCR, TCRdb re-called the PCR reads, giving one row per CDR3 protein. Of 900,000 or so distinct CDR3 sequences listed, roughly 16% are singletons. Sequencing was performed on PBMCs, mostly from graft donor cells, taken 360 days after TCRalphabeta/CD19-depleted stem cell transplant. The receptors were gathered from a male patient younger than 18 who had a stem cell transplant for acute lymphoblastic leukemia, so the T cells may come from the graft donor.

In its sample, this clonotype was seen a few times. V usage is TRBV3-1 and J usage is TRBJ2-5, with 11 bases that match TRBD2. V trimming: 4 bases; J trimming: 6 bases; junction bases outside the gene matches: 10. The length of the CDR3 is 16 residues. From germline, CDR1 is LGHDT and CDR2 YNNKEL (reference sequence). CDR3 sequence (DNA): TGTGCCAGCAGCCTGCGCACTAGCGGGAGTCAAAAGACCCAGTACTTC. Translated: CASSLRTSGSQKTQYF.

The chain carries TRBV5-1 and TRBJ1-5; TRBD1 matches at 9 bases. The ends lost 7 bases at V and 1 base at J; junction bases unmatched: 9. The CDR3 has 16 amino acids. CDR1 is SGHRS and CDR2 is YFSETQ in the germline V gene. CDR3 in DNA: TGCGCCAGCTCCTTCGGGGACAGGGCGAGCAATCAGCCCCAGCATTTT. Translation: CASSFGDRASNQPQHF. The entire variable domain, with the rest obtained from reference TRBV5-1 and TRBJ1-5, is as follows: KAGVTQTPRYLIKTRGQQVTLSCSPISGHRSVSWYQQTPGQGLQFLFEYFSETQRNKGNFPGRFSGRQFSNSRSEMNVSTLELGDSALYLCASSFGDRASNQPQHFGDGTRLSIL.

The V call is TRBV9, the J call TRBJ2-2, with unresolved D. V gave up 3 bases and J gave up 0 bases, with 6 bases separating them. This CDR3 has 14 residues. Germline CDR1 SGDLS, CDR2 YYNGEE. The CDR3: CASSAKANTGELFF. CDR3 bases: TGTGCCAGCAGCGCCAAGGCGAACACCGGGGAGCTGTTTTTT.

V and J are TRBV3-1 and TRBJ2-1; TRBD2 might be the D (5 bases). The length of the CDR3 is 16 residues. Trimming cost V 0 bases and J 7 bases, with 16 bases left between them. Germline CDR1 reads LGHDT; CDR2 reads YNNKEL (reference sequence). The chain's CDR3 is CASSQDRIGRRNEQFF. Here the CDR3 DNA reads TGTGCCAGCAGCCAAGATCGTATTGGAAGGAGGAATGAGCAGTTCTTC.

This clonotype was seen a handful of times. The V gene is TRBV6-2 or TRBV6-3, the J gene TRBJ2-3; TRBD2 matches 10 bases. The CDR3 sequence is 14 residues long. Germline V gives CDR1 MNHEY, CDR2 SVGEGT. The V gene end was trimmed by 6 bases and the J gene end by 4 bases; junction bases not matched to a gene: 4. The CDR3 DNA follows: TGTGCCAGCAGACCTAGCGGGAGCCCAGATACGCAGTATTTT. Translating gives CASRPSGSPDTQYF.

The table lists this clonotype with a few counts. This rearrangement joins TRBV7-2 to TRBJ2-1, with 13 nucleotides matching TRBD2. V was pared by 5 bases and J by 9 bases, with 10 bases of the junction left unmatched. This CDR3 contains 16 residues. CDR1 and CDR2 from the germline V gene are SGHTA and FQGNSA. The CDR3 sequence is CASSQFGTSGTSEQFF. CDR3 sequence (DNA): TGTGCCAGCAGCCAATTCGGGACTAGCGGGACCTCTGAGCAGTTCTTC. The entire variable domain, with the rest obtained from reference TRBV7-2 and TRBJ2-1, is as follows: GAGVSQSPSNKVTEKGKDVELRCDPISGHTALYWYRQSLGQGLEFLIYFQGNSAPDKSGLPSDRFSAERTGGSVSTLTIQRTQQEDSAVYLCASSQFGTSGTSEQFFGPGTRLTVL.

This clonotype was seen a few times. The chain is built from TRBV27 and TRBJ2-2; D remains ambiguous. CDR3 length equals 14 residues. Looked up from germline, CDR1 is MNHEY and CDR2 is SMNVEV (reference sequence). The V and J ends lost 7 bases and 6 bases respectively, with 15 bases between them. CDR3 loop: CASIASRPAGELFF. For the CDR3, the DNA is TGTGCCAGCATAGCCTCCAGACCCGCCGGGGAGCTGTTTTTT.

The V and J genes are TRBV18 and TRBJ1-2; D perhaps matches TRBD1 (5 bases). CDR1 is KGHSH, CDR2 LQKENI, per germline. The CDR3 contains 14 residues. V was shortened by 2 bases and J by 5 bases, with 12 bases between the two germline ends. The CDR3 is CASSPGTYGYGYTF. The CDR3 DNA is TGTGCCAGCTCACCAGGGACCTATGGGTATGGCTACACCTTC.

This clonotype has at least ten counts. The chain has TRBV7-9 and TRBJ2-1; D may be TRBD1 or TRBD2 (5 bases each). Germline V lookup: CDR1 SEHNR, CDR2 FQNEAQ (reference sequence). This CDR3 region has 16 residues. Trimming removed 4 bases from V and 0 bases from J, with 13 bases in between. The DNA of the CDR3 is TGTGCCAGCAGCTCGGGACCCCTGGCCTCCTACAATGAGCAGTTCTTC. This encodes CASSSGPLASYNEQFF.

This clonotype was picked up a small number of times. The chain links TRBV24-1 to TRBJ2-5; D unresolved. Germline-derived CDR1 and CDR2 are KGHDR and SFDVKD. The CDR3 loop spans 15 amino acids. Trimming removed 3 bases at V and 5 bases at J, with 15 bases between. The CDR3 DNA is TGTGCCACCAGTGATCCCCGGACCCGAACGGAGACCCAGTACTTC. Translated: CATSDPRTRTETQYF.

The chain carries TRBV20-1 and TRBJ2-7; 12 bases fit TRBD2. Germline V lookup: CDR1 DFQATT, CDR2 SNEGSKA (reference sequence). The trim removed 3 bases at V and 6 bases at J, leaving 6 bases unmatched. The CDR3 length is 14 residues. The chain's CDR3 is CSASPSGRAGEQYF. Written as DNA, the CDR3 is TGCAGTGCTAGTCCTAGCGGGAGGGCCGGCGAGCAGTACTTC.